These T cell receptor beta chains were read from a single sample in a study of shared clonotypes between healthy human individuals. Assay used: immunoSEQ multiplex PCR; TCRdb lists only in-frame clones, some missing. The table lists 1,400,000 or so clones, 97% to 99% of them singletons. Source material: naive CD4+ T cells sorted from blood. Receptors originate from a man between 25 and 39 years old in good health. CDR3s include the opening cysteine and the closing phenylalanine or tryptophan. Each record gives: V gene, clone size, D gene, J gene, CDR3 protein, CDR3 DNA. A D gene is named only where the DNA matches it firmly. Clone size, where shown, is once, few, many, or a class for clones that have expanded.

>TRBV18|.|TRBD2|TRBJ2-5
CASSPVIWGGQETQYF
TGTGCCAGCTCACCAGTGATTTGGGGGGGACAAGAGACCCAGTACTTC
>TRBV11-2|.|.|TRBJ2-1
CASSPRRGGVSAYNEQFF
TGTGCCAGCAGCCCTAGGAGGGGGGGAGTTAGCGCCTACAATGAGCAGTTCTTC
>TRBV7-2|.|.|TRBJ2-1
CASSLAGAHYNEQFF
TGTGCCAGCAGCTTAGCGGGGGCACACTACAATGAGCAGTTCTTC
>TRBV7-3|.|.|TRBJ2-1
CASGPWVGPQFF
TGTGCCAGCGGCCCATGGGTCGGACCGCAGTTCTTC
>TRBV29-1|once|.|TRBJ2-1
CRATRRGNYNEQFF
TGCAGAGCTACACGGCGGGGAAACTACAATGAGCAGTTCTTC
>TRBV18|.|TRBD1|TRBJ1-5
CASLRGPEQPQHF
TGTGCCAGTCTCAGGGGGCCGGAGCAGCCCCAGCATTTT
>TRBV2|.|TRBD2|TRBJ2-7
CASRTSGSPYEQYF
TGTGCCAGCAGGACTAGCGGGAGCCCCTACGAGCAGTACTTC
>TRBV4-3|.|TRBD1|TRBJ2-7
CASSQARGIYEQYF
TGCGCCAGCAGCCAAGCCAGGGGGATCTACGAGCAGTACTTC
>TRBV5-1|.|TRBD2|TRBJ2-7
CASSLKGLAGGMSSYEQYF
TGCGCCAGCAGCCTCAAGGGACTAGCGGGAGGTATGAGCTCCTACGAGCAGTACTTC
>TRBV5-4|.|TRBD2|TRBJ2-7
CASSSTSGRIHEQYF
TGTGCCAGCAGCTCCACTAGCGGGAGGATACACGAGCAGTACTTC
>TRBV7-2|.|TRBD1|TRBJ2-7
CASSLVSGQTYEQYF
TGTGCCAGCAGCTTAGTATCGGGACAGACCTACGAGCAGTACTTC
>TRBV7-3|.|TRBD2|TRBJ2-1
CASSPSPGLAAQGQFF
TGTGCCAGCAGCCCTTCACCGGGACTAGCGGCACAGGGGCAGTTCTTC
>TRBV10-3|.|.|TRBJ1-1
CAIRGGDAAFF
TGTGCCATCCGGGGGGGAGACGCCGCTTTCTTT
>TRBV4-1|.|TRBD1|TRBJ2-3
CASSQVFNPGQGLKDTQYF
TGCGCCAGCAGCCAAGTTTTTAATCCGGGACAGGGGTTAAAAGATACGCAGTATTTT
>TRBV7-6|.|.|TRBJ2-3
CASRKRAEGLFTDTQYF
TGTGCCAGCAGGAAGCGGGCGGAGGGACTTTTCACAGATACGCAGTATTTT
>TRBV6-5|.|TRBD2|TRBJ2-1
CASSYSSSGRGDEQFF
TGTGCCAGCAGTTACTCGAGCAGCGGGAGAGGGGATGAGCAGTTCTTC
>TRBV18|.|.|TRBJ1-5
CASSPLGSDHSNQPQHF
TGTGCCAGCTCACCACTGGGGAGCGACCATAGCAATCAGCCCCAGCATTTT
>TRBV5-5|.|TRBD1|TRBJ1-5
CASSPRQGDQPQHF
TGTGCCAGCAGCCCAAGACAGGGGGATCAGCCCCAGCATTTT
>TRBV20-1|.|.|TRBJ2-7
CSARDTYEQYF
TGCAGTGCTAGGGACACTTACGAGCAGTACTTC
>TRBV4-2|.|.|TRBJ1-1
CASSQDPAGGGREAFF
TGTGCCAGCAGCCAAGATCCCGCCGGGGGGGGCAGAGAAGCTTTCTTT
>TRBV7-9|.|.|TRBJ2-2
CASSSGGQMNTGELFF
TGTGCCAGCAGCTCAGGAGGACAGATGAACACCGGGGAGCTGTTTTTT
>TRBV6-5|.|.|TRBJ2-5
CASSYSGLVAQYF
TGTGCCAGCAGTTACTCTGGCCTAGTAGCCCAGTACTTC